This T cell receptor beta chain appears in the sequencing data of a study of tumor and adjacent non-tumor tissue in lung cancer. The library came from three nested PCR rounds adapted from ARM-PCR protocols. TCRdb re-called the multiplex PCR reads with MiXCR, one entry per CDR3 protein. The sample shows 60,000 to 85,000 distinct CDR3 sequences, 76% of them seen only once. This sample's RNA came from whole unsorted tissue. The normal lung tissue was taken more than 3 cm from the tumor edge. The CDR3 spans 14 residues. Germline CDR1 reads MNHEY; CDR2 reads SVGAGI. Comment on this clonotype: The junction differs from germline at one of its ends, possibly a read error.

The rearrangement links TRBV6-5 to TRBJ1-1; TRBD1 matches at 8 bases. Material for sequencing was distant non-tumor lung tissue. The sequence was collected from a man in his 70s with non-small cell lung cancer. In DNA, the CDR3 is TGTGCCAGCAGGATGACAGGGGATGACACTGAAGCTCTCTTT. Its translation is CASRMTGDDTEALF.